This T cell receptor beta chain came from a study of OX40 agonist ivuxolimab in advanced cancers. The overall study: As their treatment, patients were administered ivuxolimab, an agonistic anti-OX40 (CD134) antibody. Partial responses were achieved by three patients, one with hepatocellular carcinoma and two with cutaneous melanoma.

V dropped 7 bases and J dropped 5; count of bases not matched to a gene: 10. CDR3 length: 14 residues. The germline gives CDR1 MNHNS, CDR2 SASEGT. The table came from immunoSEQ multiplex PCR; TCRdb's copy has only in-frame clones and leaves some out. The sample consists of about 93,000 clones, around 92% of them appearing once. The receptor comes from an adult with an advanced solid tumor such as melanoma, head and neck, liver or kidney cancer. The starting material was CD4+ or CD8+ T cells sorted from blood, obtained in a trial of the OX40 agonist ivuxolimab. This sequence joins TRBV6-1 and TRBJ1-1; 7 bases line up with TRBD1. The CDR3 nucleotides are TGTGCCAGCAAAAGGGCAGGGGGTGAGACTGAAGCTTTCTTT. Its translation: CASKRAGGETEAFF.